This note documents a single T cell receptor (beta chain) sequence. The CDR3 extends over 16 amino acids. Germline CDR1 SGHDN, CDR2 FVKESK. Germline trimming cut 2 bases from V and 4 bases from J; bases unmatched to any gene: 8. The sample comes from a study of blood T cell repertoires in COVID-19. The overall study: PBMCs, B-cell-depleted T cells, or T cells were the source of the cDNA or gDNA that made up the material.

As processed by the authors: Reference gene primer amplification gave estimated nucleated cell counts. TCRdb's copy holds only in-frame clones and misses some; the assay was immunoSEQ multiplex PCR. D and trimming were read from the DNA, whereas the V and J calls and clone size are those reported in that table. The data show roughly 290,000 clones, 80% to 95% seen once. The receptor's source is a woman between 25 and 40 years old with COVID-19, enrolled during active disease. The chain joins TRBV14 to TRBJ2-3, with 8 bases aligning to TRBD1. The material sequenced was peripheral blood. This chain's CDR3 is CASSQIFGQGPDTQYF. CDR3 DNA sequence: TGTGCCAGCAGCCAAATTTTCGGACAGGGCCCAGATACGCAGTATTTT.